A selection of T cell receptor beta chains follows, all from one sample in a study of patients and donors after allogeneic stem cell transplantation. TCRdb itself ran the RT-PCR reads through MiXCR, one entry per CDR3 protein. The sample includes approximately 17,000 distinct CDR3 sequences, around 29% of them seen just once. The sequencing sample was made of blood, either unsorted or a sorted T cell fraction (not recorded which). These receptor sequences come from a human donor who was either an allogeneic HSCT recipient or a stem cell or donor lymphocyte infusion donor (not recorded which). It is not recorded whose cells these are; they may come from a transplant donor. Both conserved end residues are part of each CDR3. Each record gives: CDR3 protein, CDR3 DNA, V gene, clone size, CDR3 length, D gene, J gene. The D gene is left open where the match is weak. Expanded clones get a size class; other rows say once, few or many, or leave the size out.

CASRRGGMDGNTIYF	TGTGCCAGCAGGCGCGGAGGGATGGATGGAAACACCATATATTTT	TRBV6-6	.	15	.	TRBJ1-3
CASSLRVLRSPLHF	TGTGCCAGCAGCCTCCGGGTTCTCCGATCACCCCTCCACTTT	TRBV12-3/TRBV12-4	few	14	.	TRBJ1-6
CASSLGGGGTIPIWGYTF	TGCGCCAGCAGCTTGGGAGGCGGAGGGACGATCCCTATTTGGGGCTACACCTTC	TRBV5-1	few	18	.	TRBJ1-2
CSAREDWGTEAFF	TGCAGTGCTAGAGAGGATTGGGGGACTGAAGCTTTCTTT	TRBV20-1	.	13	.	TRBJ1-1
CASSLVGVPSALNGYTF	TGCGCCAGCAGCTTGGTGGGGGTTCCGTCTGCGTTGAATGGCTACACCTTC	TRBV5-1	medium-sized	17	.	TRBJ1-2
CVPLTGGGTEAFF	TGTGTCCCATTGACAGGGGGCGGTACTGAAGCTTTCTTT	TRBV28	medium-sized	13	TRBD1	TRBJ1-1
CSARDWYLPSNQPQHF	TGCAGTGCTAGAGATTGGTACCTCCCTAGCAATCAGCCCCAGCATTTT	TRBV20-1	.	16	.	TRBJ1-5
CSARDGGTGAWAYNSPLHF	TGCAGTGCTAGAGATGGTGGGACAGGGGCATGGGCCTATAATTCACCCCTCCACTTT	TRBV20-1	few	19	TRBD1	TRBJ1-6
CAIRGTNTGELFF	TGTGCCATCAGAGGGACCAACACCGGGGAGCTGTTTTTT	TRBV10-3	.	13	.	TRBJ2-2
CASSLALTRRMNGEQYF	TGTGCCAGCAGCTTGGCCTTAACACGGAGAATGAATGGTGAGCAGTACTTC	TRBV5-4	.	17	.	TRBJ2-7
CASSPRGGSPGETQYF	TGTGCCAGCAGCCCGCGTGGAGGCTCCCCCGGGGAGACCCAGTACTTC	TRBV13	.	16	.	TRBJ2-5
CSPRAGNTEAFF	TGCAGCCCCAGGGCGGGGAACACTGAAGCTTTCTTT	TRBV20-1	few	12	.	TRBJ1-1
CASSFWDTDSPLHF	TGTGCCAGCAGTTTCTGGGACACGGATTCACCCCTCCACTTT	TRBV6-6	many	14	.	TRBJ1-6
CASSYRTGGSEAFF	TGTGCCAGCAGTTACCGGACAGGGGGCTCTGAAGCTTTCTTT	TRBV2	few	14	TRBD1	TRBJ1-1
CASSRPLVGLKTTQYF	TGTGCCAGCAGTCGTCCCTTAGTAGGTCTTAAGACGACCCAGTACTTC	TRBV28	once	16	.	TRBJ2-5
CASSPEPQQNTEAFF	TGTGCCAGCAGCCCAGAGCCGCAGCAGAACACTGAAGCTTTCTTT	TRBV9	.	15	.	TRBJ1-1